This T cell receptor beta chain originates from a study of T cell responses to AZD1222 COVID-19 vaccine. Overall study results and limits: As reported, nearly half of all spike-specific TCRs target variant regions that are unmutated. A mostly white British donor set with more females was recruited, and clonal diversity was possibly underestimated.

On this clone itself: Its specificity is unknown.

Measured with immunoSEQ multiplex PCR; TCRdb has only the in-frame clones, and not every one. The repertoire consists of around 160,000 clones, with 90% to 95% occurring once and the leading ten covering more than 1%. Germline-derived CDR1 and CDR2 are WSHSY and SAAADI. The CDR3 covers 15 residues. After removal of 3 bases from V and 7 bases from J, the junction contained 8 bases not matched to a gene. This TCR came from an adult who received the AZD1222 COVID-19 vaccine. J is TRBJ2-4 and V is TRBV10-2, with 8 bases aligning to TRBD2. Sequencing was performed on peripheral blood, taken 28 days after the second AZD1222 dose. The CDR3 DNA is TGCGCCAGCAGTGAAGGTCGGGGGGGCCCGAACATTCAGTACTTC. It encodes CASSEGRGGPNIQYF.